The 21 T cell receptor beta chains reported below all come from one sample, sequenced in a study of a mutant IDH1 vaccine in newly diagnosed glioma. Time point meaning: week 5, during vaccination. The vaccine gave 300 ug of a 20-mer mutant IDH1 peptide subcutaneously per dose. Generated by immunoSEQ multiplex PCR, the TCRdb table keeps only in-frame clones and is missing some. The sample carries approximately 50,000 clones, over 75% recorded once. No antigens are known for them. Here the sequenced sample was PBMCs, taken from a glioma patient whose treatment included an IDH1 peptide vaccine. These receptors were collected from a man aged 45 to 65 with glioma.

The rearrangement links TRBV15 to TRBJ2-1, with D perhaps TRBD1 (6 bases). The germline V and J ends were trimmed by 8 bases and 6 bases, with 8 bases remaining between them. Looked up from germline, CDR1 is LNHNV and CDR2 is YYDKDF (reference sequence). The CDR3 is made up of 11 amino acids. The CDR3 is CATGTLNEQFF. CDR3 coding DNA: TGTGCCACCGGGACACTCAATGAGCAGTTCTTC. Full variable domain (missing parts from reference TRBV15 and TRBJ2-1): DAMVIQNPRYQVTQFGKPVTLSCSQTLNHNVMYWYQQKSSQAPKLLFHYYDKDFNNEADTPDNFQSRRPNTSFCFLDIRSPGLGDTAMYLCATGTLNEQFFGPGTRLTVL.

This clone appeared a few times. This sequence joins TRBV10-3 and TRBJ2-7, with 10 bases identical to TRBD1. Germline values: CDR1 ENHRY, CDR2 SYGVKD. There are 15 residues in the CDR3. The V gene end was trimmed by 4 bases and the J gene end by 5 bases; junction bases not matched to a gene: 8. CDR3: CAISAGTGETDEQYF. The CDR3 DNA follows: TGTGCCATCAGTGCCGGGACAGGGGAAACAGACGAGCAGTACTTC.

V gene TRBV9 combines with J gene TRBJ2-1, with TRBD1 identical over 10 bases. Germline CDR1 and CDR2: SGDLS and YYNGEE. The junction had 6 bases not matched to a gene; V was cut back by 5 bases and J by 4 bases. This CDR3 has 15 amino acids. CDR3 in DNA: TGTGCCAGCAGTCCCGGACAGGGGGGGTACAATGAGCAGTTCTTC. Translating it yields CASSPGQGGYNEQFF.

The V call is TRBV30, the J call TRBJ2-7; 10 bases line up with TRBD2. Per the germline V gene, CDR1 is GTSNPN and CDR2 is SVGIG (reference sequence). Unmatched junction bases numbered 7, after V lost 3 bases and J lost 2 bases. The CDR3 extends over 15 amino acids. The CDR3 DNA sequence: TGTGCCTGGAGCTTTAGCGGGGGGCGCGCCTACGAGCAGTACTTC. This codes for CAWSFSGGRAYEQYF.

There are a few counts of this clone. This chain uses TRBV6-1 with TRBJ2-6; possible D gene TRBD2, 6 bases. Deletions cut 5 bases from V and 0 bases from J, with 8 bases between. In germline, CDR1 is MNHNS, CDR2 SASEGT. This CDR3 is built from 15 residues. The CDR3 DNA reads TGTGCCAGCAGTCCGGAGGGCTCTGGGGCCAACGTCCTGACTTTC. Its translation is CASSPEGSGANVLTF.

This clone showed up just a few times. V usage is TRBV7-8 and J usage is TRBJ1-5; no reliable D call. Trimming shortened V by 5 bases and J by 2 bases, and 10 bases separated the two germline ends. In germline, CDR1 is SGHVS, CDR2 FQNEAQ. CDR3 length: 14 residues. In DNA, the CDR3 is TGTGCCAGCAGCCTAGGGTCGCGCAATCAGCCCCAGCATTTT. It yields the protein CASSLGSRNQPQHF.

The chain couples TRBV13 to TRBJ2-3; weak D call: TRBD2 (5 bases). This CDR3 is 15 amino acids long. The germline V and J ends were trimmed by 1 base and 0 bases, with 8 bases remaining between them. Per the germline V gene, CDR1 is PRHDT and CDR2 is FYEKMQ (reference sequence). CDR3 in amino acids: CASSLEAASTDTQYF. In nucleotides, the CDR3 is TGTGCCAGCAGCTTAGAAGCGGCAAGCACAGATACGCAGTATTTT. The full variable domain, in which reference TRBV13 and TRBJ2-3 provide the parts outside the CDR3, is AAGVIQSPRHLIKEKRETATLKCYPIPRHDTVYWYQQGPGQDPQFLISFYEKMQSDKGSIPDRFSAQQFSDYHSELNMSSLELGDSALYFCASSLEAASTDTQYFGPGTRLTVL.

This clone was counted a few times. The chain uses TRBV5-1 and TRBJ1-2; the match to TRBD1 covers 7 bases. The CDR3 has 14 amino acids. Trimming took 5 bases from V and 6 from J; bases not matched to a gene: 10. Germline-derived CDR1 and CDR2 are SGHRS and YFSETQ. CDR3 loop: CASSRDSGGNGYTF. The DNA for the CDR3 is TGCGCCAGCAGTCGGGACAGCGGGGGGAATGGCTACACCTTC.

The J gene is TRBJ2-1, the V gene TRBV30, with D unclear. Per germline, CDR1 GTSNPN and CDR2 SVGIG (reference sequence). CDR3 length: 12 amino acids. The CDR3, as DNA: TGTGGGATTCAGAGCTCCTACAATGAGCAGTTCTTC. Translated: CGIQSSYNEQFF.

As DNA, the CDR3 is TGCGCCAGCAGCCTGGACAGGGGATCCTACAATGAGCAGTTCTTC. This translates into CASSLDRGSYNEQFF. J is TRBJ2-1 and V is TRBV5-1; TRBD1 agrees at 9 bases. After removal of 4 bases from V and 1 base from J, the junction contained 3 bases not matched to a gene. The CDR3 extends over 15 amino acids. Germline CDR1 reads SGHRS; CDR2 reads YFSETQ.

CDR3 sequence (DNA): TGTGCCAGCAGTCGCGGGACCCCGGAGGCACACGAGCAGTACTTC. Translating it yields CASSRGTPEAHEQYF. The chain couples TRBV6-5 to TRBJ2-7; TRBD2 is a possible D gene (6 bases). The V gene lost 5 bases and the J gene lost 5 bases, with 19 bases spanning the gap. The germline gives CDR1 MNHEY, CDR2 SVGAGI. This CDR3 spans 15 amino acids.

This rearrangement joins TRBV28 to TRBJ2-3, with TRBD2 matching over 7 bases. The germline CDR1 and CDR2 sequences are MDHEN and SYDVKM. CDR3 length: 14 amino acids. The V and J ends lost 4 bases and 5 bases, in that order; junction bases with no gene match: 6. CDR3 residues: CASSSAGGIDTQYF. The CDR3 coding sequence is TGTGCCAGCAGTTCCGCCGGGGGGATAGATACGCAGTATTTT.

The rearrangement joins TRBV5-6 to TRBJ1-1; TRBD1 agrees at 9 bases. The junction had 9 bases not matched to a gene; V was cut back by 4 bases and J by 11 bases. Germline CDR1 reads SGHDT; CDR2 reads YYEEEE. The CDR3 consists of 13 residues. DNA of the CDR3: TGTGCCAGCAGCCGCGGGGGACAGGGCCGGGCTTTCTTT. The encoded protein is CASSRGGQGRAFF.

The DNA of the CDR3 is TGTGCCAGCAGCTTGCTGCAGGGTGAGGCCTATGGCTACACCTTC. Amino acids: CASSLLQGEAYGYTF. The rearrangement uses TRBV5-4 and TRBJ1-2; D perhaps matches TRBD1 (5 bases). The CDR3 loop spans 15 amino acids. The ends were cut back, 1 base at V and 4 bases at J, with 14 bases in the middle. Per the germline V gene, CDR1 is SGHNT and CDR2 is YYREEE (reference sequence).

In its sample, this clone was seen a few times. Written as DNA, the CDR3 is TGTGCCAGTAGTACGACAGGGGGCGCGATGTTTGGCTACACCTTC. This translates into CASSTTGGAMFGYTF. V usage is TRBV19 and J usage is TRBJ1-2, with TRBD1 matching over 10 bases. In germline, CDR1 is LNHDA, CDR2 SQIVND (reference sequence). J gave up 7 bases and V 4 bases, and 9 bases lay outside the gene matches. CDR3 length: 15 amino acids.

This chain uses TRBV9 with TRBJ2-2, with 8 positions matching TRBD1. V was pared by 4 bases and J by 2 bases, with 16 bases of the junction left unmatched. Germline V gene data show CDR1 as SGDLS and CDR2 as YYNGEE. This CDR3 spans 19 amino acids. The CDR3 here is CASSFLPSGTGGNTGELFF. The CDR3, as DNA: TGTGCCAGCAGCTTCCTTCCCTCCGGGACAGGAGGTAACACCGGGGAGCTGTTTTTT.

This clone was seen only a few times. The rearrangement uses TRBV7-6 and TRBJ1-2; 11 bases align to TRBD1. CDR3 length: 15 amino acids. CDR1 is SGHVS and CDR2 is FNYEAQ in the germline V gene. Trimming removed 4 bases from V and 4 bases from J; junction bases left unmatched: 5. CDR3 residues: CASSSGQGAAYGYTF. CDR3 sequence (DNA): TGTGCCAGCAGCTCCGGACAGGGGGCGGCCTATGGCTACACCTTC. Full variable domain (outside the CDR3, taken from reference TRBV7-6 and TRBJ1-2): GAGVSQSPRYKVTKRGQDVALRCDPISGHVSLYWYRQALGQGPEFLTYFNYEAQQDKSGLPNDRFSAERPEGSISTLTIQRTEQRDSAMYRCASSSGQGAAYGYTFGSGTRLTVV.

A few counts support this clone. The rearrangement links TRBV2 to TRBJ1-5; tentatively, D is TRBD1 (6 bases). In germline, CDR1 is SNHLY, CDR2 FYNNEI. CDR3 length: 15 residues. The germline V and J ends were trimmed by 2 bases and 4 bases, with 12 bases remaining between them. CDR3 sequence (DNA): TGTGCCAGCAGTGAATGGACAGTGGGGAATCAGCCCCAGCATTTT. Its translation is CASSEWTVGNQPQHF.

The rearrangement joins TRBV5-1 to TRBJ2-2; D remains ambiguous. The CDR3 loop spans 15 amino acids. CDR1 is SGHRS, CDR2 YFSETQ, per germline. V was pared by 0 bases and J by 0 bases, with 6 bases between. CDR3 coding DNA: TGCGCCAGCAGCTTGGCCCTACCGAACACCGGGGAGCTGTTTTTT. Translating it yields CASSLALPNTGELFF.

The chain is built from TRBV7-8 and TRBJ2-2, with D maybe TRBD2 (7 bases). V was cut by 1 base and J by 5 bases, with 14 bases left in between. In germline, CDR1 is SGHVS, CDR2 FQNEAQ. This CDR3 spans 16 amino acids. CDR3 amino acids: CASSLGRGRPTGELFF. CDR3 DNA sequence: TGTGCCAGCAGCTTAGGGCGGGGGCGCCCTACCGGGGAGCTGTTTTTT.

The V gene is TRBV5-6, the J gene TRBJ2-2, with a tentative D call TRBD1 (6 bases). V shed 3 bases and J shed 5 bases, with 20 bases lying between them. The CDR3 length is 17 residues. From germline, CDR1 is SGHDT and CDR2 YYEEEE. This chain's CDR3 is CASSSPIRGGWTGELFF. In DNA, the CDR3 is TGTGCCAGCAGCTCCCCGATCAGGGGTGGGTGGACCGGGGAGCTGTTTTTT.